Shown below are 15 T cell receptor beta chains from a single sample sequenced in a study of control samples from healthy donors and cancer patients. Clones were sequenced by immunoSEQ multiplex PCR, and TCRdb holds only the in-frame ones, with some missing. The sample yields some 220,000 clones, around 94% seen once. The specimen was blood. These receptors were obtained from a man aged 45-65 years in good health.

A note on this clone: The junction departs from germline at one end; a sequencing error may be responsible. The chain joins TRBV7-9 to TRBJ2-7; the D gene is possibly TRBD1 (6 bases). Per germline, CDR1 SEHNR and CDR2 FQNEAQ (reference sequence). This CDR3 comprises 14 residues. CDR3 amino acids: CASSLAHRAPEQYF. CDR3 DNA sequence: TGTGCCAGCAGCTTAGCACACAGGGCTCCCGAGCAATACTTC.

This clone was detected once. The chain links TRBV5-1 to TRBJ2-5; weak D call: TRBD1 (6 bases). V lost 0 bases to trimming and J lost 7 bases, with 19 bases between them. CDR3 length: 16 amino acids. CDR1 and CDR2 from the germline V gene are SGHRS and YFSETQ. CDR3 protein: CASSLGGQGRLMTQYF. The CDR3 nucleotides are TGCGCCAGCAGCTTGGGAGGCCAGGGGCGATTGATGACCCAGTACTTC.

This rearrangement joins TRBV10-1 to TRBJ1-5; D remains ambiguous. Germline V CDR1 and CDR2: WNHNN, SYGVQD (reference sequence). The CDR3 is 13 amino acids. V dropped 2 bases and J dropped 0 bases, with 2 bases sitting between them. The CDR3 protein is CASSENSNQPQHF. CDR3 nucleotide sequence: TGCGCCAGCAGTGAGAATAGCAATCAGCCCCAGCATTTT.

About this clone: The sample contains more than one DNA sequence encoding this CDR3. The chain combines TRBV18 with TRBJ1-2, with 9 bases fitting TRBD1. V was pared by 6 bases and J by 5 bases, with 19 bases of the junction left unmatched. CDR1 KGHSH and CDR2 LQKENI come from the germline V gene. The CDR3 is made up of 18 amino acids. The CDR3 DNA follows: TGTGCCAGCTCGCCAGACCGGGACAGGGTCAGAGCTACTTATGGCTACACCTTC. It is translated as CASSPDRDRVRATYGYTF.

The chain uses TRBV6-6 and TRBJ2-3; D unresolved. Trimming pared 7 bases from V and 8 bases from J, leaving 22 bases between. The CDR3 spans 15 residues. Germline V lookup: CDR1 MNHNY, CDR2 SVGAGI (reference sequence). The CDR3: CASTPGRTHLLTQYF. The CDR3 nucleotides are TGTGCCAGCACCCCCGGACGGACCCATTTACTTACGCAGTATTTT.

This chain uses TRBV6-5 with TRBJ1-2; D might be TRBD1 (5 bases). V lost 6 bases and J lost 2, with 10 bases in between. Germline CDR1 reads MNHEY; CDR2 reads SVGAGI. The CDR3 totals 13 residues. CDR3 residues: CASSSGLNYGYTF. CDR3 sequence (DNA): TGTGCCAGCAGCTCGGGGCTGAACTATGGCTACACCTTC.

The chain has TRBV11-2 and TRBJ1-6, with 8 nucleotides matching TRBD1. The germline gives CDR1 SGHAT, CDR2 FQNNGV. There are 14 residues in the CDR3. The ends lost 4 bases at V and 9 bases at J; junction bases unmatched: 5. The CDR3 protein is CASSSRGHGSPLHF. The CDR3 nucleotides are TGTGCCAGCAGCTCCAGGGGGCATGGTTCACCCCTCCACTTT.

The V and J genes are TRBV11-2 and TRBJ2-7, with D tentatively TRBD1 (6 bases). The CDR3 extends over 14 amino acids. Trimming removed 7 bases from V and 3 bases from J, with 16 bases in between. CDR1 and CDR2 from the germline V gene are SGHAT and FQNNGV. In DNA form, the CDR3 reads TGTGCCAGCACCGATCCGGGACACCGCTACGAGCAGTACTTC. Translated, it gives CASTDPGHRYEQYF.

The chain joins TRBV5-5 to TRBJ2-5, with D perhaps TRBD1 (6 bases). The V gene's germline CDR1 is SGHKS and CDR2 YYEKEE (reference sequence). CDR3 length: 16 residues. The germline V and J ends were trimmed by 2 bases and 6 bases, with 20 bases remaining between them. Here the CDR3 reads CASSFDPGDYQQTQYF. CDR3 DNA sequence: TGTGCCAGCAGCTTTGACCCAGGGGATTATCAACAGACCCAGTACTTC.

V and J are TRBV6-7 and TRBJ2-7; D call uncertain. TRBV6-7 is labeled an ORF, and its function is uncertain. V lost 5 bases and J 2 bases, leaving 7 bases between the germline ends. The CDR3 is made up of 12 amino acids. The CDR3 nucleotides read TGTGCCAGCAGTGGCAGCGCCTACGAGCAGTACTTC. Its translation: CASSGSAYEQYF.

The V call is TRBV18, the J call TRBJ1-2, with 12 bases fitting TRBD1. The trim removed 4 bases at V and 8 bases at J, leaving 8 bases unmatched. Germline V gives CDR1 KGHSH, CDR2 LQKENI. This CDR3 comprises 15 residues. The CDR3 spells CASSLLGQGAEGYTF. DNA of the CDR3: TGTGCCAGCTCACTCTTGGGACAGGGGGCGGAAGGCTACACCTTC.

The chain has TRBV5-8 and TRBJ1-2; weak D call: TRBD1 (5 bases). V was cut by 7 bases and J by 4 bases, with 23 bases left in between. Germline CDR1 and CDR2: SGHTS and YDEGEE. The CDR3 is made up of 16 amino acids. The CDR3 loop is CASFEGSTSHPYGYTF. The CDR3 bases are TGTGCCAGCTTTGAGGGGAGCACGTCCCACCCCTATGGCTACACCTTC.

The CDR3 spells CSVGKEASYGYTF. The CDR3 DNA sequence: TGCAGCGTTGGGAAGGAGGCCAGCTATGGCTACACCTTC. The gene calls are TRBV29-1 and TRBJ1-2; unclear D gene. Germline lookup yields CDR1 SQVTM and CDR2 ANQGSEA. The CDR3 is 13 residues long. The germline V and J ends were trimmed by 4 bases and 4 bases, with 13 bases remaining between them.

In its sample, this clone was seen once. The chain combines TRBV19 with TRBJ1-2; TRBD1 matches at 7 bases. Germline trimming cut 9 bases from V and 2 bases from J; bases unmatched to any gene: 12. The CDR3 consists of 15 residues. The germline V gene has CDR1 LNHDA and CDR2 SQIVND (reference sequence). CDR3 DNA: TGTGCCAGCGAAACACGGAACAGGGGCAACTATGGCTACACCTTC. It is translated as CASETRNRGNYGYTF. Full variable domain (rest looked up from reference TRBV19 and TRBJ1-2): DGGITQSPKYLFRKEGQNVTLSCEQNLNHDAMYWYRQDPGQGLRLIYYSQIVNDFQKGDIAEGYSVSREKKESFPLTVTSAQKNPTAFYLCASETRNRGNYGYTFGSGTRLTVV.

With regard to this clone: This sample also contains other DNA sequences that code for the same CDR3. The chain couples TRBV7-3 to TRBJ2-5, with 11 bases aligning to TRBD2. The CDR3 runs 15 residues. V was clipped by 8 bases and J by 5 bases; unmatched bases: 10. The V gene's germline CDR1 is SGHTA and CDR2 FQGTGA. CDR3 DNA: TGTGCCAGCTCGGGCTCTAGCGGGGGGTGGGAGACCCAGTACTTC. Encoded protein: CASSGSSGGWETQYF.